The clone carrying this T cell receptor (beta chain) was counted many times. Antigen: not known. Germline and junction disagree at one end, which may indicate a read error. Germline V gene lookup returns CDR1 SGHRS and CDR2 YFSETQ. The CDR3 has 13 amino acids. These data originate in a study of T cells in Graves' hyperthyroidism and ophthalmopathy. Findings and limits, study-wide: Ophthalmopathy was predicted by the model a median of roughly 6.7 months ahead of onset.

TCR beta CDR3 regions were amplified from RNA. First-round RT-PCR of the TCR CDR3 relied on the HTBI primer set. Via MiXCR, TCRdb re-called the multiplex PCR reads, giving one row per CDR3 protein. This table has hundreds of thousands of distinct CDR3 sequences, around 13% appearing once. Absence of ophthalmopathy progression within 18 months defined stable Graves' hyperthyroidism. Criteria for exclusion of patients were uncontrolled infection, other autoimmune disease, pregnancy or lactation. The source is a woman between 18 and 29 years old with Graves' hyperthyroidism. The specimen sequenced was blood. The chain combines TRBV5-1 with TRBJ2-5; weak D call: TRBD2 (6 bases). The CDR3 sequence: CASSPGAGETQYF. DNA of the CDR3: TGTGCCAGCTCACCGGGAGCGGGTGAGACCCAGTACTTC.